This T cell receptor (beta chain) is from a study of blood T cells in healthy people across ages (dated by TCRdb to between 2014 and 2017). Study-level background: In model experiments, template switching captured about one uniquely barcoded TCR beta cDNA molecule for every two T cells. The study measured age-related changes in TCR beta repertoire diversity using deep sequencing normalized with unique cDNA molecular identifiers. The donors were split into four age groups: young (average around 15 years), middle-aged (about 40), aged (62) and long-lived (approximately 80). The study analyzed two additional independent replicas of 1 million unique cDNA reads from the same blood draw for two donors, one aged 18 to 30 and one aged 80 or older. To avoid experimental bias, donors of different ages were distributed randomly across sequencing lanes. General conclusions and limits of the study: The CMV infection status of donors was not known, potentially confounding age-related changes in expanded clonotypes. Conclusive comparison of naive and antigen-experienced compartments was prevented by the profiling of bulk unsorted PBMCs. Estimates of total diversity based on one million sequenced T cells were considered lower bounds and underestimates. As age increased, observed TCR beta diversity per million T cells dropped in a roughly linear way, and a significant reduction was already evident by age roughly 40. Observed TCR beta diversity correlated strongly with the percentage of naive T cells measured by flow cytometry. Compared with the aged group, more naive CD4+ T cells, fewer expanded clones and increased TCR diversity were shown by the long-lived group, suggesting age selection.

Systemically healthy Caucasian individuals from Russia, around 39 in total and aged about 6 to 95 years, were included as donors. Each donor gave about 11 milliliters of peripheral blood, drawn into EDTA-treated Vacutainer tubes. PBMCs were isolated by Ficoll-Paque density-gradient centrifugation, with at least 7 million obtained per sample. Trizol reagent was used to extract total RNA from PBMCs, with at least 6 micrograms per sample. For every donor, an aliquot of PBMCs went through flow cytometry to measure the percentages of naive CD45RAhigh/CD27high T cells. Receptor amplification or capture employed 5' RACE. TCRdb names Illumina HiSeq 2500 as the instrument used. A second PCR of roughly 6 to 12 cycles was run with a J-beta primer mix and a sample-barcoded 5' primer. A unique molecular identifier was introduced onto each TCR beta cDNA molecule by a template-switch 5' adaptor carrying 12 random nucleotides. Each sample yielded at least 2.5 million CDR3-containing paired-end reads. All of the RNA was converted into first-strand cDNA using the Mint cDNA synthesis kit, with a TRBC-specific oligonucleotide serving as the primer. All cDNA was treated with uracil-DNA glycosylase and then went through a first 18-cycle PCR with the universal primers M1SS and BC2_uni_R. Under the source paper's analysis protocol: For normalization, 1 million high-quality reads, each with a distinct molecular identifier, were randomly selected from each sample. Reads sharing molecular identifiers were discarded rather than binned into consensus sequences. MiTCR, with a Q25 quality threshold and the strictest error-elimination algorithm, was used for CDR3 identification, clonotype clustering and error correction. A nonparametric unseen species model with Euler transformation was used to estimate a lower bound on total TCR beta diversity. TCRdb applied fastp at Q25 and MiXCR to the public reads, then kept only in-frame beta chains. Under each unique CDR3 protein, matching rows form one entry showing the most common genes and DNA. The V and J calls here are based on TCRdb, not the publication. The sample table shows over a million distinct CDR3 sequences, and approximately 42% are seen once. Over 3.5% of the sample lies in the top ten.

A word on this clonotype: There is no known antigen for this receptor. No qualities accompany the bases; no much larger clone lies one base away.

CDR1 MGHDK and CDR2 SYGVNS are derived from the germline V gene. For this chain, trimming is 7 bases at the V end and 3 bases at the J end, and the number of junction bases without a gene match is 7. Its CDR3 holds 14 amino acids, cysteine through phenylalanine. Only CDR3 DNA remains: 42 bases, in frame from the first base. This receptor chain uses TRBV25-1 and TRBJ1-1, and TRBD1 aligns with 8 junction nucleotides. Sequenced sample: blood. The sequence was obtained from a young woman in good health. The CDR3 reads as follows: CASTKQQGDTEAFF. The nucleotide sequence reads as follows: TGTGCCAGCACCAAGCAACAGGGGGACACTGAAGCTTTCTTT. The full variable domain, completed from the reference TRBV25-1 and TRBJ1-1 proteins outside the CDR3, reads EADIYQTPRYLVIGTGKKITLECSQTMGHDKMYWYQQDPGMELHLIHYSYGVNSTEKGDLSSESTVSRIRTEHFPLTLESARPSHTSQYLCASTKQQGDTEAFFGQGTRLTVV.